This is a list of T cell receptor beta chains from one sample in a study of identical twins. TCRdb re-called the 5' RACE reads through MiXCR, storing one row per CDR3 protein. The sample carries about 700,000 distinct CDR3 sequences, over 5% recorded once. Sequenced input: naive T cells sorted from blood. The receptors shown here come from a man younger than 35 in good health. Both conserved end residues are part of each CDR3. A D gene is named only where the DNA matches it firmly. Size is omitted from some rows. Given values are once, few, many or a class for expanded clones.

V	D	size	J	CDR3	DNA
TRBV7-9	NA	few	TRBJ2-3	CASSPTRLFTDTQYF	TGTGCCAGCAGCCCGACTAGACTCTTCACAGATACGCAGTATTTT
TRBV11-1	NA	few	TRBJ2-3	CASSLASQGRATDYRTDTQYF	TGTGCCAGCAGCTTAGCTAGTCAGGGGAGGGCCACAGACTATCGCACAGATACGCAGTATTTT
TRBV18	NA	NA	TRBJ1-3	CASSPPAASSGNTIYF	TGTGCCAGCTCACCACCGGCGGCGAGCTCTGGAAACACCATATATTTT
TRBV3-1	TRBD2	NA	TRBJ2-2	CASSQGVGTSTGELFF	TGTGCCAGCAGCCAAGGGGTAGGGACTAGCACCGGGGAGCTGTTTTTT
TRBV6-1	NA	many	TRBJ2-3	CASSERGNTDTQYF	TGTGCCAGCAGCGAACGGGGAAACACAGATACGCAGTATTTT
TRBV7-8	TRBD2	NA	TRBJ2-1	CASSFYSGRAWDEQFF	TGTGCCAGCAGCTTCTATAGCGGGAGGGCCTGGGATGAGCAGTTCTTC
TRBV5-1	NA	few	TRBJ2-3	CASSTAEGGPTDTQYF	TGCGCCAGCAGTACCGCAGAGGGAGGTCCAACAGATACGCAGTATTTT
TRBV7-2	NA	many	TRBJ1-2	CASSLREQGGYGYTF	TGTGCCAGCAGCTTAAGGGAACAGGGTGGCTATGGCTACACCTTC
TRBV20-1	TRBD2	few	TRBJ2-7	CSALAGGNYEQYF	TGCAGTGCTTTAGCGGGAGGGAACTACGAGCAGTACTTC
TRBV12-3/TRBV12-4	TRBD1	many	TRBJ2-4	CASSYWGQVDRNIQYF	TGTGCCAGCAGTTACTGGGGACAGGTAGATCGAAACATTCAGTACTTC
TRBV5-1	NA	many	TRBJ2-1	CASSLNRRDPYNEQFF	TGCGCCAGCAGCTTGAATCGACGGGATCCCTACAATGAGCAGTTCTTC
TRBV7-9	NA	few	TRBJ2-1	CASRNGHNEQFF	TGTGCCAGCAGAAATGGGCACAATGAGCAGTTCTTC
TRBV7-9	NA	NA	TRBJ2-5	CASSPDSESQETQYF	TGTGCCAGCAGCCCGGATAGCGAGTCCCAAGAGACCCAGTACTTC
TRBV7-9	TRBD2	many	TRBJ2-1	CASSKTSGSVGEQFF	TGTGCCAGCAGCAAGACTAGCGGGAGTGTCGGTGAGCAGTTCTTC
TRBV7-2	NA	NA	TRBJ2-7	CASSQMSEQYF	TGTGCCAGCAGCCAAATGTCCGAGCAGTACTTC
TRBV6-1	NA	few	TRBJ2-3	CASSDRDIRDTQYF	TGTGCCAGCAGTGACCGGGACATACGAGATACGCAGTATTTT
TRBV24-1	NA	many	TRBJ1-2	CATSDGHSSYGYTF	TGTGCCACCAGTGATGGGCACAGCTCTTATGGCTACACCTTC
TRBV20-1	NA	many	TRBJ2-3	CSARDLGGYVQDTQYF	TGCAGTGCTAGAGATCTGGGGGGTTATGTACAGGATACGCAGTATTTT
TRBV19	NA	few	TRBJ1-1	CASSTPQGPEAFF	TGTGCCAGTAGTACTCCCCAGGGGCCTGAAGCTTTCTTT
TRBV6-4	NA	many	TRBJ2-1	CASSVVGGESNNEQFF	TGTGCCAGCAGTGTAGTCGGGGGAGAGTCCAACAATGAGCAGTTCTTC
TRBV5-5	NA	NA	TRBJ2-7	CASSLPGSQGTYEQYF	TGTGCCAGCAGCTTGCCAGGCTCACAGGGAACCTACGAGCAGTACTTC
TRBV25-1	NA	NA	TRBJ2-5	CASSGPPMKTQYF	TGTGCCAGCAGTGGTCCCCCTATGAAGACCCAGTACTTC
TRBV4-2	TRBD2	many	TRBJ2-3	CASSRRLAGDPTDTQYF	TGTGCCAGCAGCCGACGACTAGCGGGAGACCCCACAGATACGCAGTATTTT
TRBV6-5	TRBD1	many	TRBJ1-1	CASSYFPDRGSGEAFF	TGTGCCAGCAGTTACTTTCCAGACAGGGGATCCGGCGAAGCTTTCTTT
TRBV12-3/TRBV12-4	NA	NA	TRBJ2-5	CASSLMAQETQYF	TGTGCCAGCAGTTTAATGGCTCAAGAGACCCAGTACTTC
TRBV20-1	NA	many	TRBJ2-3	CSARSSRTYTDTQYF	TGCAGTGCTAGAAGCTCTCGGACTTACACAGATACGCAGTATTTT
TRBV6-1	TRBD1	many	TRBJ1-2	CASKIGTANYGYTF	TGTGCCAGCAAAATTGGGACAGCTAACTATGGCTACACCTTC
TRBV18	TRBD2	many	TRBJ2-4	CASSPRLATKNIQYF	TGTGCCAGCTCACCGCGACTAGCAACCAAAAACATTCAGTACTTC
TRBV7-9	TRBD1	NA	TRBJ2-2	CASSLTGIFESPGELFF	TGTGCCAGCAGCCTGACAGGGATCTTCGAGAGTCCCGGGGAGCTGTTTTTT
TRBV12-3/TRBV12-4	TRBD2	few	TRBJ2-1	CASSRDSGSSYNEQFF	TGTGCCAGCAGCCGAGATAGCGGGAGCTCCTACAATGAGCAGTTCTTC
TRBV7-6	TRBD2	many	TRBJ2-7	CASSSAPGGFFEQYF	TGTGCCAGCAGCTCGGCACCGGGAGGATTTTTCGAGCAGTACTTC
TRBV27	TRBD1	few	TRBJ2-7	CASSYIRTGSLLSYEQYF	TGTGCCAGCAGTTATATACGGACAGGCTCTTTACTTTCCTACGAGCAGTACTTC
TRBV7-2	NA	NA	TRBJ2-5	CASSLQGTRETQYF	TGTGCCAGCAGCTTACAGGGAACTCGGGAGACCCAGTACTTC
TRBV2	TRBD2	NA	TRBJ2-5	CASQGLAGGETQYF	TGTGCCAGCCAGGGACTAGCGGGAGGCGAGACCCAGTACTTC
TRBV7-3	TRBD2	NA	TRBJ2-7	CASSLSASGRSEQYF	TGTGCCAGCAGCTTATCGGCTAGCGGGAGAAGCGAGCAGTACTTC
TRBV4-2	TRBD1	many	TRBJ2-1	CASSQVGTADHNEQFF	TGTGCCAGCAGCCAAGTGGGGACAGCGGACCACAATGAGCAGTTCTTC
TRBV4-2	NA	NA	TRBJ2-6	CASSPEAAGANVLTF	TGTGCCAGCAGCCCGGAGGCGGCTGGGGCCAACGTCCTGACTTTC
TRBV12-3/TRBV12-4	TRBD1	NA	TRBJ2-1	CASSPRTGVRNEQFF	TGTGCCAGCAGTCCTCGGACAGGGGTTAGAAATGAGCAGTTCTTC
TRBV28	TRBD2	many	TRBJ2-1	CASSLVETSGRNEQFF	TGTGCCAGCAGTTTGGTCGAGACTAGCGGGAGAAATGAGCAGTTCTTC
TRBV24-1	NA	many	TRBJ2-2	CATSDPLTSTTGELFF	TGTGCCACCAGTGATCCCCTCACTAGTACCACCGGGGAGCTGTTTTTT
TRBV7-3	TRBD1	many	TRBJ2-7	CASSLRTGTYEQYF	TGTGCCAGCAGCTTACGGACAGGGACCTACGAGCAGTACTTC
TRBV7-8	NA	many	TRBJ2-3	CASSSGRRTDTQYF	TGTGCCAGCAGCTCGGGACGGCGCACAGATACGCAGTATTTT
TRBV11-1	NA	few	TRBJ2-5	CASSFKGDRETQYF	TGTGCCAGCAGCTTCAAGGGGGATCGGGAGACCCAGTACTTC
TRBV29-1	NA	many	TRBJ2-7	CSVVRPSSYEQYF	TGCAGCGTTGTGAGGCCGAGCTCCTACGAGCAGTACTTC
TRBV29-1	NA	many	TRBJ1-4	CSIRRGGQVTNEKLFF	TGCAGCATACGGCGGGGGGGGCAGGTGACTAATGAAAAACTGTTTTTT